The T cell receptor (beta chain) under discussion was sequenced for a study of neurological immune-mediated disorders. Overall study results and limits: None of the CDR3 amino acid sequences found in expanded clones was shared across subjects. This suggests that the TCR-beta repertoires were private in all groups. The study found the most TCR clonal expansion in HTLV-1-associated myelopathy and the least in multiple sclerosis, below healthy controls.

Worth noting for this clonotype: Its antigen is currently unknown.

cDNA synthesis was performed by 5'RACE with 10-nucleotide random UMIs. Every sequencing run generated over 180 million TCR-beta sequences from 15-18 subjects. TCRdb ran MiXCR on the 5' RACE reads and lists one entry per CDR3 protein. The table has 30,000 or so distinct CDR3 sequences, about 4.5% seen once. Sequencing input: PBMCs. The clonotype comes from a man between 18 and 35 years old in good health.

The CDR3 protein is CASSWDVGPYNEQFF. The CDR3 DNA is TGTGCCAGTTCATGGGATGTTGGGCCCTACAATGAGCAGTTCTTC. This rearrangement joins TRBV18 to TRBJ2-1; D gene unclear. With 9 bases removed from V and 2 bases from J, the gap between germline ends came to 17 bases. CDR1 is KGHSH, CDR2 LQKENI, per germline. This CDR3 has 15 residues.